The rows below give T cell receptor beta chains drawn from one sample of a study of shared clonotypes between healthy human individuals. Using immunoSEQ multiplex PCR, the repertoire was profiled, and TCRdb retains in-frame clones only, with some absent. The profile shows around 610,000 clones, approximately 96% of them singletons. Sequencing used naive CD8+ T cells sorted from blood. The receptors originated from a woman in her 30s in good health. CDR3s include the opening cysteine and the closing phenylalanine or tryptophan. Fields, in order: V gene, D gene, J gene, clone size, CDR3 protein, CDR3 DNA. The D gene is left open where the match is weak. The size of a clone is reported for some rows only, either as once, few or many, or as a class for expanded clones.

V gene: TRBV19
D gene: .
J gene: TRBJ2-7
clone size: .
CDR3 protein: CASSMGPGIYEQYF
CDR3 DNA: TGTGCCAGTAGTATGGGGCCGGGGATCTACGAGCAGTACTTC

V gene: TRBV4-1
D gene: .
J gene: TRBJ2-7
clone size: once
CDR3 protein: CASSPTAGPYEQYF
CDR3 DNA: TGCGCCAGCAGCCCGACGGCGGGCCCCTACGAGCAGTACTTC

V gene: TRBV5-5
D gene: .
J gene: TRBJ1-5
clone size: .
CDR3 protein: CASSLGDQPQHF
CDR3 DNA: TGTGCCAGCAGCTTGGGCGATCAGCCCCAGCATTTT

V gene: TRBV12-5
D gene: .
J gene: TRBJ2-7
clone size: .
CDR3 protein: CASGSLRSGRRSSYEQYF
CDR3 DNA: TGTGCTAGTGGTTCATTGCGGTCGGGACGGAGAAGCTCCTACGAGCAGTACTTC

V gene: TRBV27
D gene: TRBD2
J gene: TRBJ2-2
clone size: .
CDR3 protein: CASRSRTSSTGELFF
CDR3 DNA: TGTGCCAGCAGATCCCGGACTAGCTCAACCGGGGAGCTGTTTTTT

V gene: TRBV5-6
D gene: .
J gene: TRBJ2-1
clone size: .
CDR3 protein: CASSLEVSRDEQFF
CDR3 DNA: TGTGCCAGCAGCTTGGAGGTTAGCAGAGATGAGCAGTTCTTC

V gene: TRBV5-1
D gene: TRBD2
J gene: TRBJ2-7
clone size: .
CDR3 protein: CASSLDLAGEGFYEQYF
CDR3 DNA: TGCGCCAGCAGCTTGGACTTAGCGGGAGAGGGTTTTTACGAGCAGTACTTC

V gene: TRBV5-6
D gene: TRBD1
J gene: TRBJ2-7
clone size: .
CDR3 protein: CASSLYVTGITYEQYF
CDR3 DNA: TGTGCCAGCAGCTTGTATGTGACAGGGATAACCTACGAGCAGTACTTC

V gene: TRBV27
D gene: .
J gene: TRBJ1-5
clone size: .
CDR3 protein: CASSPGTPWGAQHF
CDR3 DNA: TGTGCCAGCAGCCCTGGGACACCTTGGGGGGCCCAGCATTTT

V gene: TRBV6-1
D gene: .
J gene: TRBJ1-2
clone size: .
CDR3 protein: CASSAPGHNYGYTF
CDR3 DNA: TGTGCCAGCAGTGCGCCGGGACACAACTATGGCTACACCTTC

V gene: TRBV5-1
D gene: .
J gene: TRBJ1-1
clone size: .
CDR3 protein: CASSFRTMNTEAFF
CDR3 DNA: TGCGCCAGCAGCTTCAGGACCATGAACACTGAAGCTTTCTTT

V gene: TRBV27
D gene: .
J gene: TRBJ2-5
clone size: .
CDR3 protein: CASSPEGQETQYF
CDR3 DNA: TGTGCCAGCAGTCCAGAGGGCCAAGAGACCCAGTACTTC

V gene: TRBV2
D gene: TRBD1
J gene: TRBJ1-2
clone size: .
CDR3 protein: CASSAEGAPGDGYTF
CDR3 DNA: TGTGCCAGCAGTGCGGAGGGGGCCCCCGGGGATGGCTACACCTTC

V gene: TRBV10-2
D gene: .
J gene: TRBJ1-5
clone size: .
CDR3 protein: CASSESGELGQPQHF
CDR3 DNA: TGCGCCAGCAGTGAGTCGGGGGAGTTGGGTCAGCCCCAGCATTTT

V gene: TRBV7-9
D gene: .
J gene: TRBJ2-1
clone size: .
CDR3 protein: CASRKGYNEQFF
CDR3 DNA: TGTGCCAGCAGAAAGGGCTACAATGAGCAGTTCTTC

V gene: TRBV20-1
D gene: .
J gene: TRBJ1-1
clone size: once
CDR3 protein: CSASWRTEAFF
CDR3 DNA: TGCAGTGCTAGCTGGCGAACTGAAGCTTTCTTT

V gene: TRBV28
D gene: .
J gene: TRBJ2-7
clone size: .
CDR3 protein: CASSLPLAAYEQYF
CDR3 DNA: TGTGCCAGCAGTTTACCCCTGGCGGCCTACGAGCAGTACTTC

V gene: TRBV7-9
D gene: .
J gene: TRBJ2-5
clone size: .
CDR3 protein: CASSLAWRNQETQYF
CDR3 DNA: TGTGCCAGCAGCTTAGCCTGGCGGAACCAAGAGACCCAGTACTTC

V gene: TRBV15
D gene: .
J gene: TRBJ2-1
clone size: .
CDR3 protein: CATSEGRGSAEQFF
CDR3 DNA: TGTGCCACCAGCGAGGGGCGCGGGTCGGCTGAGCAGTTCTTC

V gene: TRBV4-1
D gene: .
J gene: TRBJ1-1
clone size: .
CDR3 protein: CASSQGHREAFF
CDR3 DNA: TGCGCCAGCAGCCAAGGTCACCGTGAAGCTTTCTTT

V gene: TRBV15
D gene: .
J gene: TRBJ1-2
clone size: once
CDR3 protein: CATSRAIRQDYYGYTF
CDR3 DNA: TGTGCCACCAGCAGAGCCATCCGGCAGGACTACTATGGCTACACCTTC

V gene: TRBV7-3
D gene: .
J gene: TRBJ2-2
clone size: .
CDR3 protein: CASSLDGSNTGELFF
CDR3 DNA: TGTGCCAGCAGCTTAGATGGGTCGAACACCGGGGAGCTGTTTTTT

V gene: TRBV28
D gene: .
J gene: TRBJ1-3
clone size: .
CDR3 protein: CASRLHSGNTIYF
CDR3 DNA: TGTGCCAGCAGGTTACACTCTGGAAACACCATATATTTT

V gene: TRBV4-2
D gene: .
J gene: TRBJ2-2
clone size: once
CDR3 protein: CASSQDLAGRNTGELFF
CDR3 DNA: TGTGCCAGCAGCCAAGATCTAGCTGGTCGAAACACCGGGGAGCTGTTTTTT

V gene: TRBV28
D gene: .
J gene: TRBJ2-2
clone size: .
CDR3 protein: CASSFLAGTTGELFF
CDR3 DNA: TGTGCCAGCAGTTTTCTGGCAGGGACCACCGGGGAGCTGTTTTTT

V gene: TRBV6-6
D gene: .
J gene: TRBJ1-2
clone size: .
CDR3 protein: CASSYSRAGPYGYTF
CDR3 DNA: TGTGCCAGCAGTTACTCGAGGGCAGGGCCCTATGGCTACACCTTC

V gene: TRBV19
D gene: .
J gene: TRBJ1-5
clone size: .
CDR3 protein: CASSLRGGQPQHF
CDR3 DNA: TGTGCCAGTAGTCTAAGGGGCGGTCAGCCCCAGCATTTT

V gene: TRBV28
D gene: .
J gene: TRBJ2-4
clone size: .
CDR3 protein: CASNSEGKGILAKNIQYF
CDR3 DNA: TGTGCCAGCAACTCGGAGGGGAAGGGGATTCTAGCCAAAAACATTCAGTACTTC

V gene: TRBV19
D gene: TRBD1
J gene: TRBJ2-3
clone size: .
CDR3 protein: CASSIDGTGWRTDTQYF
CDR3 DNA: TGTGCCAGTAGTATAGATGGGACAGGTTGGCGCACAGATACGCAGTATTTT

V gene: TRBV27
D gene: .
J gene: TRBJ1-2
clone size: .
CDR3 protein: CASSLVGAQVNYGYTF
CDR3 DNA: TGTGCCAGCAGTTTAGTGGGCGCCCAGGTGAACTATGGCTACACCTTC

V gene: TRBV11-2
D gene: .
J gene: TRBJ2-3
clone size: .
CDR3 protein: CASSYGTQTFADTQYF
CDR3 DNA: TGTGCCAGCAGCTACGGGACACAGACCTTCGCAGATACGCAGTATTTT

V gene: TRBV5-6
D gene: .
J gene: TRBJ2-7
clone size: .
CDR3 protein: CASSLGPDGAYEQYF
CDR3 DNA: TGTGCCAGCAGTTTGGGGCCGGACGGAGCCTACGAGCAGTACTTC

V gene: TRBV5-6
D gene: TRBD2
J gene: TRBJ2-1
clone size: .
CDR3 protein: CASSVTSGMAYNEQFF
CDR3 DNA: TGTGCCAGCAGCGTAACTAGCGGGATGGCCTACAATGAGCAGTTCTTC

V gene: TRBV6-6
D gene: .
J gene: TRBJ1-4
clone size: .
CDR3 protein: CASSSGARVGEKLFF
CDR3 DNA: TGTGCCAGCAGTTCGGGGGCGCGGGTTGGTGAAAAACTGTTTTTT

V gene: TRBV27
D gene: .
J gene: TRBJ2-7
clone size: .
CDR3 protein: CASSPSTGRIFYEQYF
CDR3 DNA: TGTGCCAGCAGTCCCAGCACCGGACGGATTTTCTACGAGCAGTACTTC

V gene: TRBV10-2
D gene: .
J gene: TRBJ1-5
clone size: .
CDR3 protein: CASSESTVWGSNQPQHF
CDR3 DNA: TGCGCCAGCAGTGAGTCGACAGTTTGGGGTAGCAATCAGCCCCAGCATTTT

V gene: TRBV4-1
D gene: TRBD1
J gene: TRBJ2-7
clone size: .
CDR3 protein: CASSQVPAGTGDTKYF
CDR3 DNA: TGCGCCAGCAGCCAAGTCCCCGCTGGGACAGGGGATACGAAGTACTTC

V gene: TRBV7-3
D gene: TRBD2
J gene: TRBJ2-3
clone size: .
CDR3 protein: CASSRLAGSTDTQYF
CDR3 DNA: TGTGCCAGCAGCCGACTAGCGGGAAGCACAGATACGCAGTATTTT

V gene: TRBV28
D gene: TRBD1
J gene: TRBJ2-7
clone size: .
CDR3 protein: CASSLDRGLGEQYF
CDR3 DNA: TGTGCCAGCAGTTTAGACAGGGGGCTAGGGGAGCAGTACTTC

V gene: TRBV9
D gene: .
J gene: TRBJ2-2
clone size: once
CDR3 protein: CASSEAGGTGELFF
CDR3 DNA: TGTGCCAGCAGCGAGGCCGGAGGTACCGGGGAGCTGTTTTTT

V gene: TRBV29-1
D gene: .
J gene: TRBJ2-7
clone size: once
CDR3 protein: CSSGSSAYEQYF
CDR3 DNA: TGCAGCTCCGGGTCTTCAGCCTACGAGCAGTACTTC

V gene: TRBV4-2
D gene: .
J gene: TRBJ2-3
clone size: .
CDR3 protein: CASSQGGLSSQTGDTQYF
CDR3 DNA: TGTGCCAGCAGCCAAGGTGGTCTGTCTTCACAAACAGGAGATACGCAGTATTTT

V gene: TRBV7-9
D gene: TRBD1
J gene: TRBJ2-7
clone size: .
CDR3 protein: CASSLSQGASYEQYF
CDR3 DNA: TGTGCCAGCAGCTTATCGCAGGGGGCCTCCTACGAGCAGTACTTC

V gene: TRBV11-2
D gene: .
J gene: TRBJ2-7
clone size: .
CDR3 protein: CASSLGSHPYEQYF
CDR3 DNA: TGTGCCAGCAGCTTAGGGAGTCACCCCTACGAGCAGTACTTC

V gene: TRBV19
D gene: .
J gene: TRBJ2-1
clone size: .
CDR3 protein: CASSIRQRGIHEQFF
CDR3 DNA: TGTGCCAGTAGTATACGCCAGAGGGGGATCCATGAGCAGTTCTTC

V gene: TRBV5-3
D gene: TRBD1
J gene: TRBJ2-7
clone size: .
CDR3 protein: CARSTGQGQSSYEQYF
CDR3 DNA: TGTGCCAGAAGCACCGGACAGGGGCAAAGCTCCTACGAGCAGTACTTC

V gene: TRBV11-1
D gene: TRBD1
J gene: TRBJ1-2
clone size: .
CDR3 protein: CASSLGQGVEYGYTF
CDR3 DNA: TGTGCCAGCAGCTTGGGACAGGGGGTTGAATATGGCTACACCTTC

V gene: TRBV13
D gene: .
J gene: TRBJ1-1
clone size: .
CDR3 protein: CASSLRGGLNTEAFF
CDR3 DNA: TGTGCCAGCAGCTTAAGAGGGGGGCTGAACACTGAAGCTTTCTTT

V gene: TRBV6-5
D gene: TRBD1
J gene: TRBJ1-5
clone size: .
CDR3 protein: CASTSEGAEQPQHF
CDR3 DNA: TGTGCCAGCACCTCGGAGGGGGCAGAACAGCCCCAGCATTTT

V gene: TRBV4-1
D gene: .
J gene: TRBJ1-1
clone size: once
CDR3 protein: CASSRSGARAGTEAFF
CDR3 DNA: TGCGCCAGCAGCCGAAGCGGAGCCCGGGCGGGCACTGAAGCTTTCTTT

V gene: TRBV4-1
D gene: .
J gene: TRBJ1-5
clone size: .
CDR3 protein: CASSQVQGGNQPQHF
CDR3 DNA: TGCGCCAGCAGCCAAGTACAGGGTGGCAATCAGCCCCAGCATTTT